The text below deals with one T cell receptor beta chain. Its antigen is not known. The study reverse transcribed the entire isolated RNA, so it sequenced expressed TCRB transcripts. The assay was immunoSEQ multiplex PCR, and TCRdb's table has in-frame clones only and misses some. The repertoire includes 450,000 to 550,000 clones, 25% to 35% of them detected once, and around 0.065% sits in the top ten. This CDR3 is 16 amino acids long. The trim removed 4 bases at V and 4 bases at J, leaving 11 bases unmatched. CDR1 and CDR2 from the germline V gene are SQVTM and ANQGSEA. The sample is drawn from a study of beta chain features in type 1 diabetes. Findings and limits, study-wide: Insertions were fewer and deletions more numerous at VDJ junctions in type 1 diabetes patients.

Sampling consisted of one heparinised blood draw per donor, averaging approximately 120 mL. This chain connects TRBV29-1 to TRBJ2-2; 8 bases map to TRBD2. Sequenced material: naive CD4+ T cells from blood. This TCR was sampled from a young man in good health. The CDR3 DNA reads TGCAGCGTTGCTCTTGGTAGCGGGGCAACCACCGGGGAGCTGTTTTTT. As protein: CSVALGSGATTGELFF.